These 4 T cell receptor beta chains were all obtained from the same sample, sequenced in a study of blood T cell repertoires in COVID-19. Only in-frame clones appear in the TCRdb table, and some are missing; sequencing was by immunoSEQ multiplex PCR. The profile shows 350,000 to 500,000 clones, roughly 84% of them singletons. What was sequenced was PBMCs or T cells enriched from blood (not recorded which). These receptors all come from a woman under 30 who had been exposed to COVID-19.

The DNA for the CDR3 is TGTGCCAGCAGCCAAGGTATAGGGGATAATTCACCCCTCCACTTT. Its protein product is CASSQGIGDNSPLHF. The chain has TRBV3-1 (or the pseudogene TRBV3-2) and TRBJ1-6, with D possibly being TRBD1 (5 bases). This CDR3 is 15 amino acids long. Trimming left V 1 base short and J 5 bases short, with 9 bases between. Germline lookup yields CDR1 LGHDT and CDR2 YNNKEL (reference sequence).

The chain is built from TRBV12-3 or TRBV12-4 and TRBJ2-1; 7 bases align to TRBD1. The CDR3 extends over 12 amino acids. J gave up 9 bases and V 6 bases, and 5 bases lay outside the gene matches. The CDR3 here is CASSQQGFEQFF. The CDR3 nucleotides read TGTGCCAGCAGCCAACAGGGGTTTGAGCAGTTCTTC.

The chain recombines TRBV3-1 (or the pseudogene TRBV3-2) with TRBJ2-7; 13 bases are a match to TRBD2. This CDR3 contains 17 residues. Germline V gene lookup returns CDR1 LGHDT and CDR2 YNNKEL (reference sequence). V lost 1 base and J lost 1; bases outside the gene matches: 4. CDR3 nucleotide sequence: TGTGCCAGCAGCCAAGGTGGGACTAGCGGGATATCCTACGAGCAGTACTTC. Amino acids: CASSQGGTSGISYEQYF.

The chain combines TRBV10-3 with TRBJ2-7; D uncertain. The CDR3 is 12 residues long. Germline CDR1 reads ENHRY; CDR2 reads SYGVKD. V lost 2 bases to trimming and J lost 3 bases, with 5 bases between them. The CDR3 reads CAISEIRYEQYF. Here the CDR3 DNA reads TGTGCCATCAGTGAGATCCGCTACGAGCAGTACTTC.